What follows describes a single TCR beta chain. Its antigen is not known. Per germline, CDR1 SGHVS and CDR2 FQNEAQ. The V segment lost 5 bases and the J segment 6 bases; nucleotides outside the gene matches: 6. CDR3 length: 14 amino acids. Here immunoSEQ multiplex PCR was the method, and the copy in TCRdb shows in-frame clones only, minus some. The data show some 74,000 clones, 87% seen once. This sample is drawn from a study of T cell responses to AZD1222 COVID-19 vaccine. Findings of the study overall: Repertoires were obtained only post-peak T cell response. Females outnumbered males among donors, who were mostly white British; clonal diversity was possibly underestimated. Spike regions recognized by vaccine-associated CD4 TCRs spanned the protein, led by 160-218 and 743-854. Just a handful of people given AZD1222 tested seropositive at baseline.

The sequence was obtained from an adult who received the AZD1222 COVID-19 vaccine. The rearrangement joins TRBV7-8 to TRBJ2-2, with 7 bases aligning to TRBD1. The starting material was peripheral blood, obtained 28 days after the second AZD1222 dose. DNA of the CDR3: TGTGCCAGCAGCCTACGCCAGGGGGCCGGGGAGCTGTTTTTT. Protein product: CASSLRQGAGELFF.